Presented here are 18 T cell receptor beta chains from one specimen sequenced in a study of prognosis after radiotherapy for stage I lung cancer. Amplification of TCR beta CDR3 from genomic DNA used two-round multiplex PCR. Primers specific to each TRBV and TRBJ gene were used in first-round PCR. One entry per CDR3 protein results from TCRdb running MiXCR on the multiplex PCR reads. Of some 60,000 distinct CDR3 sequences in the sample, around a quarter were seen once. This material consisted of PBMCs, taken before or after stereotactic body radiation therapy (not recorded which). The receptors originated from a donor older than 45 with non-small cell lung cancer.

In its sample, this clonotype ranks as medium-sized. The V gene is TRBV6-4, the J gene TRBJ1-2, with D perhaps TRBD1 (5 bases). Looked up from germline, CDR1 is MRHNA and CDR2 is SNTAGT. This CDR3 has 13 amino acids. V was clipped by 6 bases and J by 3 bases, with 11 bases between them. The chain's CDR3 is CASSPGAHYGYTF. The CDR3, as DNA: TGTGCCAGCAGCCCCGGGGCCCACTATGGCTACACCTTC.

This clonotype was seen at least ten times. V is TRBV6-1 and J is TRBJ1-6; D is unresolved. Germline values: CDR1 MNHNS, CDR2 SASEGT. V was trimmed by 10 bases and J by 9 bases, leaving 16 bases between them. This CDR3 is built from 13 residues. CDR3 region: CATKPGSGSPLHF. Here the CDR3 DNA reads TGTGCCACCAAACCCGGATCTGGTTCACCCCTCCACTTT.

A remark on this clonotype: Being one base from a much bigger clone, this may be a read error. This sequence joins TRBV5-4 and TRBJ1-1; D uncertain. Trimming took off 1 base at V and 1 base at J, with 8 bases between the two ends. The germline V gene encodes CDR1 SGHNT and CDR2 YYREEE (reference sequence). The CDR3 contains 14 residues. Written as DNA, the CDR3 is TGTGCCAGCAGCTTGATTGCGCGGAACACTGAAGCTTTCTTT. It yields the protein CASSLIARNTEAFF.

This clonotype showed up many times. The chain has TRBV5-4 and TRBJ1-2; 8 bases match TRBD1. The length of the CDR3 is 13 residues. Per germline, CDR1 SGHNT and CDR2 YYREEE (reference sequence). The V and J ends lost 3 bases and 4 bases, in that order; junction bases with no gene match: 2. The CDR3 sequence is CASSYGQGYGYTF. The CDR3 region has the DNA TGTGCCAGCAGCTACGGACAGGGCTATGGCTACACCTTC. The whole variable domain, filled in from reference TRBV5-4 and TRBJ1-2, reads ETGVTQSPTHLIKTRGQQVTLRCSSQSGHNTVSWYQQALGQGPQFIFQYYREEENGRGNFPPRFSGLQFPNYSSELNVNALELDDSALYLCASSYGQGYGYTFGSGTRLTVV.

A few counts support this clonotype. A single base separates this from a much larger clone, so it may be a read error. The chain is built from TRBV2 and TRBJ1-1, with a possible D match to TRBD1 (6 bases). The CDR3 is 14 residues long. Germline values: CDR1 SNHLY, CDR2 FYNNEI. Written as DNA, the CDR3 is TGTGCCGCAGGTTGGTTAGGGGGGAACACTGAAGCTTCCTTT. Translation gives CAAGWLGGNTEASF.

This clonotype was counted a single time. A single base separates this from a much larger clone, so it may be a read error. The rearrangement joins TRBV6-4 to TRBJ1-1, with D maybe TRBD1 (5 bases). CDR1 is MRHNA, CDR2 SNTAGT, per germline. This CDR3 region has 21 residues. The V gene lost 4 bases and the J gene lost 5 bases, with 35 bases spanning the gap. The CDR3 protein is CASSAPPPLRSAMEDKTEAFF. The CDR3 DNA sequence: TGTGCCAGCAGTGCCCCTCCCCCTCTACGGTCGGCTATGGAGGACAAGACTGAAGCTTTCTTT.

This chain uses TRBV6-1 with TRBJ1-2, with D tentatively TRBD1 (6 bases). CDR3 length: 12 residues. Germline loops: CDR1 MNHNS, CDR2 SASEGT. V lost 5 bases and J lost 12, with 16 bases in between. This CDR3 is CASSRTASGNTF. The CDR3 DNA is TGTGCCAGCAGTAGGACAGCCTCTGGAAACACCTTC.

Concerning this clonotype: With a much larger clone just one base away, this may be a read error. CDR3 sequence reads: CASIFVRDEQFF. The CDR3, as DNA: TGTGCCAGCATCTTTGTCAGGGATGAGCAGTTCTTC. This chain links TRBV5-6 with TRBJ2-1; maybe TRBD1 (5 bases). Germline V gene data show CDR1 as SGHDT and CDR2 as YYEEEE. Trimming pared 6 bases from V and 8 bases from J, leaving 12 bases between. CDR3 size: 12 residues.

This clonotype was recorded at least ten times. The chain combines TRBV12-3 or TRBV12-4 with TRBJ2-5, with 10 nucleotides matching TRBD1. V was pared by 8 bases and J by 2 bases, with 5 bases of the junction left unmatched. The CDR3 has 14 amino acids. The CDR3 bases are TGTGCCAGCCTCGGGACAGGGGTTCAAGAGACCCAGTACTTC. This sequence encodes CASLGTGVQETQYF.

This clonotype was detected many times. The gene calls are TRBV10-3 and TRBJ2-3, with D possibly matching TRBD2 (6 bases). This CDR3 spans 16 amino acids. The germline V and J ends were trimmed by 2 bases and 0 bases, with 12 bases remaining between them. Germline V gene data show CDR1 as ENHRY and CDR2 as SYGVKD. CDR3 in DNA: TGTGCCATCAGTGAGACAACCGGGACTAGCACAGATACGCAGTATTTT. This encodes CAISETTGTSTDTQYF.

This clonotype has ten or more counts. The chain couples TRBV12-3 or TRBV12-4 to TRBJ2-5; D may be TRBD1 (5 bases). With 2 bases removed from V and 4 bases from J, the gap between germline ends came to 17 bases. This CDR3 has 16 amino acids. CDR3 residues: CASSLSSGQGLETQYF. The DNA for the CDR3 is TGTGCCAGCAGTTTAAGCTCTGGGCAGGGATTAGAGACCCAGTACTTC.

This clonotype was seen many times. V is TRBV19 and J is TRBJ1-2; unclear D gene. This CDR3 contains 13 residues. From germline, CDR1 is LNHDA and CDR2 SQIVND (reference sequence). The ends were cut back, 6 bases at V and 5 bases at J, with 13 bases in the middle. CDR3 nucleotides: TGTGCCAGTAGAAGCCGGACCGAGTATGGCTACACCTTC. Its protein product is CASRSRTEYGYTF.

Regarding this clonotype: This sequence may be a read error, since a much larger clone differs from it by one base. The V gene is TRBV20-1, the J gene TRBJ2-5; tentatively, D is TRBD2 (5 bases). CDR3 length: 12 amino acids. The V and J ends lost 8 bases and 7 bases respectively, with 17 bases between them. Germline assignment: CDR1 DFQATT and CDR2 SNEGSKA (reference sequence). In nucleotides, the CDR3 is TGCAGTTCCTCCGGGTCGGGGAGGACCCAGTACTTC. It is translated as CSSSGSGRTQYF.

Regarding this clonotype: A far larger clone is one nucleotide away, so this likely arose from a read error. The chain has TRBV7-8 and TRBJ2-7, with D possibly matching TRBD2 (6 bases). The germline V and J ends were trimmed by 6 bases and 3 bases, with 15 bases remaining between them. The CDR3 totals 14 residues. Looked up from germline, CDR1 is SGHVS and CDR2 is FQNEAQ. This chain's CDR3 is CASRLEEGNYEQYF. The DNA for the CDR3 is TGTGCCAGCAGGCTGGAGGAGGGAAACTACGAGCAGTACTTC.

This clonotype was picked up many times. The chain uses TRBV5-1 and TRBJ2-7; 9 bases agree with TRBD1. CDR1 is SGHRS, CDR2 YFSETQ, per germline. The CDR3 length is 15 residues. After removal of 1 base from V and 3 bases from J, the junction contained 5 bases not matched to a gene. The CDR3 here is CASSLKQGARYEQYF. In DNA, the CDR3 is TGCGCCAGCAGCTTGAAACAGGGGGCGCGCTACGAGCAGTACTTC.

This clonotype came up many times. V usage is TRBV7-2 and J usage is TRBJ2-7; 8 positions agree with TRBD2. The germline V gene encodes CDR1 SGHTA and CDR2 FQGNSA. J lost 5 bases, V lost 5 bases, and 8 bases had no gene match. CDR3 length equals 14 residues. The CDR3 region has the DNA TGTGCCAGCAGCCCTCGGGGGGGCCGGCACGAGCAGTACTTC. Encoded protein: CASSPRGGRHEQYF.

This clonotype was seen a few times. A much larger clone differs by one base, so this may be a read error. V usage is TRBV6-1 and J usage is TRBJ2-1, with D tentatively TRBD1 or TRBD2 (6 bases each). CDR1 and CDR2 (germline): MNHNS, SASEGT. The CDR3 loop spans 17 amino acids. Trimming cost V 7 bases and J 3 bases, with 22 bases left between them. DNA of the CDR3: TGTGCCAGCAAAGAGGGGGGCGCTCGTGGGTGCTACAATGAGCAGTTCTTC. It specifies CASKEGGARGCYNEQFF.

This clonotype has ten or more counts. The chain has TRBV6-2 or TRBV6-3 and TRBJ2-7, with D perhaps matching TRBD1 (6 bases). V was trimmed by 5 bases and J by 3 bases, leaving 8 bases between them. Germline V gene data show CDR1 as MNHEY and CDR2 as SVGEGT. The CDR3 is 12 residues long. The chain's CDR3 is CASSKQGYEQYF. The CDR3 DNA reads TGTGCCAGCAGTAAACAGGGCTACGAGCAGTACTTC.